The source of this TCR beta chain is a study of blood T cell repertoires in COVID-19. Overall study: The samples span acute and convalescent COVID-19 from the United States, Italy and Spain. The analysed material was cDNA or gDNA that came from T cells, B-cell-depleted T cells, or PBMCs.

Trimming pared 6 bases from V and 5 bases from J, leaving 16 bases between. The CDR3 has 15 residues. CDR1 and CDR2 (germline): MNHEY, SVGAGI. How the authors handled the data: The assay estimated nucleated cells by amplifying reference gene primers. Profiled with immunoSEQ multiplex PCR; TCRdb holds only in-frame clones, not every one. Clone size and V and J calls were adopted from that table, with D and trimming inferred from the DNA. The sample includes about 300,000 clones, more than 70% of them seen just once. The clonotype originates from a man in his late teens or twenties who had recovered from COVID-19. V gene TRBV6-5 combines with J gene TRBJ2-2, with D possibly being TRBD1 (6 bases). The source material was peripheral blood. CDR3 in DNA: TGTGCCAGCAGACCCGGGACAAGAGGTACCGGGGAGCTGTTTTTT. Translating it yields CASRPGTRGTGELFF.